This T cell receptor (beta chain) is from a study of T cell responses to AZD1222 COVID-19 vaccine. Study-level findings and limits: Dominant CD4 TCR responses targeted spike regions 160-218 and 743-854. As reported, nearly half of all spike-specific TCRs target variant regions that are unmutated. Among the donors, most were white British and more were female, and clonal diversity was possibly underestimated. Repertoire sampling happened only post peak T cell response.

Method: immunoSEQ multiplex PCR; TCRdb's copy keeps in-frame clones and lacks some. The table has 120,000 to 150,000 clones, roughly 86% seen once; the top ten hold roughly 5.4%. Worth noting for this clone: Its antigen remains unidentified.

In germline, CDR1 is LNHDA, CDR2 SQIVND (reference sequence). CDR3 size: 18 residues. J was trimmed by 4 bases and V by 5 bases; bases with no gene match: 9. The TCR originated in an adult who received the MenACWY meningococcal vaccine as a control. The rearrangement links TRBV19 to TRBJ1-6; 12 bases agree with TRBD1. Material: peripheral blood, obtained 28 days after the second dose of the MenACWY control vaccine. In nucleotides, the CDR3 is TGTGCCAGTAGTTGGGACAGGGGGCGCCGCGGGTATAATTCACCCCTCCACTTT. Its translation: CASSWDRGRRGYNSPLHF. Filled out from reference TRBV19 and TRBJ1-6, the complete variable domain reads DGGITQSPKYLFRKEGQNVTLSCEQNLNHDAMYWYRQDPGQGLRLIYYSQIVNDFQKGDIAEGYSVSREKKESFPLTVTSAQKNPTAFYLCASSWDRGRRGYNSPLHFGNGTRLTVT.